The clone carrying this T cell receptor (beta chain) was counted a few times. The V segment lost 5 bases and the J segment 7 bases; nucleotides outside the gene matches: 6. This CDR3 region has 13 residues. The germline V gene has CDR1 MNHEY and CDR2 SVGAGI. TCRdb's copy holds only in-frame clones and misses some; the assay was immunoSEQ multiplex PCR. The repertoire includes about 40,000 clones, more than 75% of them detected once, and roughly a sixth sits in the top ten. The sample originates from a study of OX40 agonist ivuxolimab in advanced cancers. Study-wide background: Patients were infused with ivuxolimab every 2 weeks at 0.01 to 10 mg/kg.

The receptor's source is an adult with an advanced solid tumor such as melanoma, head and neck, liver or kidney cancer. V and J are TRBV6-5 and TRBJ1-2; 8 nucleotides align to TRBD1. This material consisted of CD4+ or CD8+ T cells sorted from blood, taken in a trial of the OX40 agonist ivuxolimab. The CDR3 loop is CASSLLRGPGYTF. DNA for the CDR3: TGTGCCAGCAGTCTACTCAGGGGGCCTGGCTACACCTTC.